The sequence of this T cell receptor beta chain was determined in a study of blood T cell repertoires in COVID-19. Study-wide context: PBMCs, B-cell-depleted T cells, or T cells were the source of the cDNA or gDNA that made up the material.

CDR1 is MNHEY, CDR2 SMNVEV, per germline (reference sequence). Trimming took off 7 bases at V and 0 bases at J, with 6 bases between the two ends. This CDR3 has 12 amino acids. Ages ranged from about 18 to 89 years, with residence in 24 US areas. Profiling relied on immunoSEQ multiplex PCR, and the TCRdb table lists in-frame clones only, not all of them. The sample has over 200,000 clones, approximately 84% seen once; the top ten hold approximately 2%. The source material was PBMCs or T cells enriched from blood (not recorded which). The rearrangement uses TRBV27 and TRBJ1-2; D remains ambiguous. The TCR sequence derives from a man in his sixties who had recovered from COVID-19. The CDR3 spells CASKSANYGYTF. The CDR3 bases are TGTGCCAGCAAGTCAGCTAACTATGGCTACACCTTC.